These T cell receptor beta chains were read from a single sample in a study of control samples from healthy donors and cancer patients. The repertoire was sequenced with immunoSEQ multiplex PCR; TCRdb's copy has only in-frame clones and lacks some. The table shows around 84,000 clones, with 91% occurring only once. The source material was blood. The receptors were gathered from a man aged 25-40 years in good health. Both conserved end residues are part of each CDR3. Fields, in order: J gene, V gene, clone size, D gene, CDR3 protein, CDR3 DNA. The D gene is left open where the match is weak. Expanded clones are given a class, and other clones once, few, many or no size at all.

j_call: TRBJ1-5; v_call: TRBV7-2; clone_size: -; d_call: -; cdr3_aa: CASSLDGGQPQHF; cdr3_nt: TGTGCCAGCAGCTTAGACGGGGGTCAGCCCCAGCATTTT
j_call: TRBJ2-3; v_call: TRBV2; clone_size: -; d_call: -; cdr3_aa: CASSEAGGAVILDTQYF; cdr3_nt: TGTGCCAGCAGTGAAGCCGGAGGAGCGGTCATTTTGGATACGCAGTATTTT
j_call: TRBJ1-4; v_call: TRBV29-1; clone_size: -; d_call: TRBD1; cdr3_aa: CSVTIPGTGNEKLFF; cdr3_nt: TGCAGCGTTACCATACCCGGGACAGGAAATGAAAAACTGTTTTTT
j_call: TRBJ2-5; v_call: TRBV29-1; clone_size: -; d_call: -; cdr3_aa: CSVIRGATETQYF; cdr3_nt: TGCAGCGTTATCCGGGGGGCGACGGAGACCCAGTACTTC
j_call: TRBJ2-7; v_call: TRBV5-3; clone_size: -; d_call: -; cdr3_aa: CARSPICRQYF; cdr3_nt: TGTGCCAGAAGCCCGATCTGCAGGCAGTACTTC
j_call: TRBJ1-1; v_call: TRBV6-5; clone_size: -; d_call: -; cdr3_aa: CASSYGTGYTEAFF; cdr3_nt: TGTGCCAGCAGTTACGGTACAGGGTACACTGAAGCTTTCTTT
j_call: TRBJ2-1; v_call: TRBV18; clone_size: -; d_call: -; cdr3_aa: CASSPMGNTNEQFF; cdr3_nt: TGTGCCAGCTCACCAATGGGTAATACCAATGAGCAGTTCTTC
j_call: TRBJ1-3; v_call: TRBV6-6; clone_size: -; d_call: -; cdr3_aa: CASSYGDSYSGNTIYF; cdr3_nt: TGTGCCAGCAGTTACGGCGACAGTTACTCTGGAAACACCATATATTTT
j_call: TRBJ2-2; v_call: TRBV6-4; clone_size: -; d_call: TRBD2; cdr3_aa: CASSDQRERAWAGELFF; cdr3_nt: TGTGCCAGCAGTGATCAGCGGGAGAGAGCATGGGCCGGGGAGCTGTTTTTT
j_call: TRBJ1-2; v_call: TRBV28; clone_size: -; d_call: TRBD1; cdr3_aa: CASSFPFTGGGYTF; cdr3_nt: TGTGCCAGCAGTTTTCCATTTACAGGGGGCGGCTACACCTTC
j_call: TRBJ2-2; v_call: TRBV27; clone_size: once; d_call: TRBD2; cdr3_aa: CASSLAAGGTGELFF; cdr3_nt: TGTGCCAGCAGTTTAGCCGCGGGGGGTACCGGGGAGCTGTTTTTT
j_call: TRBJ1-1; v_call: TRBV5-1; clone_size: -; d_call: -; cdr3_aa: CASSWVQGSGTEAFF; cdr3_nt: TGCGCCAGCAGCTGGGTACAGGGATCGGGCACTGAAGCTTTCTTT
j_call: TRBJ1-2; v_call: TRBV7-9; clone_size: -; d_call: -; cdr3_aa: CASRNGEDSGYTF; cdr3_nt: TGTGCCAGCAGGAACGGCGAGGATTCTGGCTACACCTTC
j_call: TRBJ1-2; v_call: TRBV4-1; clone_size: -; d_call: -; cdr3_aa: CASSQASQAYYGYTF; cdr3_nt: TGCGCCAGCAGCCAAGCCAGCCAGGCATACTATGGCTACACCTTC
j_call: TRBJ2-6; v_call: TRBV19; clone_size: -; d_call: -; cdr3_aa: CATKTVSSGANVLTF; cdr3_nt: TGTGCCACCAAGACAGTGAGCTCTGGGGCCAACGTCCTGACTTTC
j_call: TRBJ2-5; v_call: TRBV6-2/TRBV6-3; clone_size: -; d_call: -; cdr3_aa: CASSYGGTPQETQYF; cdr3_nt: TGTGCCAGCAGTTACGGTGGGACCCCTCAAGAGACCCAGTACTTC